Each of the 11 T cell receptor beta chains below was sequenced from the same sample in a study of blood T cell repertoires in COVID-19. Method: immunoSEQ multiplex PCR; TCRdb's copy keeps in-frame clones and lacks some. This table has around 320,000 clones, roughly 86% appearing once. The sequenced sample consisted of peripheral blood. These receptor sequences come from a woman aged 25-40 years with COVID-19, enrolled during active disease.

This clone was counted once. The rearrangement links TRBV18 to TRBJ1-3; tentative D call: TRBD1 (6 bases). The CDR3 contains 16 residues. Trimming removed 5 bases at V and 0 bases at J, with 14 bases between. CDR1 and CDR2 from the germline V gene are KGHSH and LQKENI. DNA of the CDR3: TGTGCCAGCTCATACACAGGGCCACTCTCTGGAAACACCATATATTTT. This gives the protein CASSYTGPLSGNTIYF.

The rearrangement joins TRBV5-1 to TRBJ1-6, with a possible D match to TRBD1 (5 bases). V was trimmed by 2 bases and J by 8 bases, leaving 8 bases between them. CDR3 length: 13 residues. Looked up from germline, CDR1 is SGHRS and CDR2 is YFSETQ. This chain's CDR3 is CASSLTQDSPLHF. For the CDR3, the DNA is TGCGCCAGCAGCTTAACACAGGATTCACCCCTCCACTTT.

This rearrangement joins TRBV5-1 to TRBJ1-2; 7 nucleotides align to TRBD1. This CDR3 has 16 residues. V was clipped by 1 base and J by 4 bases; unmatched bases: 10. The V gene's germline CDR1 is SGHRS and CDR2 YFSETQ. CDR3 coding DNA: TGCGCCAGCAGCTTGACAGGGGAAGCCTCTACCTATGGCTACACCTTC. Translated: CASSLTGEASTYGYTF.

This chain uses TRBV19 with TRBJ1-4; 9 bases map to TRBD1. CDR1 and CDR2 from the germline V gene are LNHDA and SQIVND (reference sequence). V lost 4 bases and J lost 8; bases outside the gene matches: 5. CDR3 length: 14 amino acids. CDR3 in DNA: TGTGCCAGTAGTAGGACAGGGGAATACGAAAAACTGTTTTTT. Translating gives CASSRTGEYEKLFF.

The chain recombines TRBV6-1 with TRBJ2-2, with D maybe TRBD2 (5 bases). V shed 2 bases and J shed 6 bases, with 10 bases lying between them. This CDR3 region has 14 residues. The germline CDR1 and CDR2 sequences are MNHNS and SASEGT. The CDR3 coding sequence is TGTGCCAGCAGTGAAAAACTAGATTCCGGGGAGCTGTTTTTT. As protein: CASSEKLDSGELFF.

V is TRBV3-1 (or the pseudogene TRBV3-2) and J is TRBJ2-1; the D gene is possibly TRBD2 (6 bases). Trimming took off 6 bases at V and 9 bases at J, with 18 bases between the two ends. The CDR3 spans 14 residues. The germline gives CDR1 LGHDT, CDR2 YNNKEL (reference sequence). As DNA, the CDR3 is TGTGCCAGCAGGATTGGGGGGACTCCCTCTGAGCAGTTCTTC. It encodes CASRIGGTPSEQFF.

CDR3 DNA: TGCGCCAGCAGCTTGGCGCAGGGGCCAGTCACAGATACGCAGTATTTT. Amino acid sequence: CASSLAQGPVTDTQYF. This sequence joins TRBV5-1 and TRBJ2-3; the D gene is possibly TRBD1 (6 bases). The CDR3 contains 16 residues. CDR1 and CDR2 from the germline V gene are SGHRS and YFSETQ. V dropped 0 bases and J dropped 2 bases, with 13 bases sitting between them.

This clone was seen a single time. The chain couples TRBV9 to TRBJ2-5; D is possibly TRBD2 (6 bases). Germline V CDR1 and CDR2: SGDLS, YYNGEE. Trimming took 3 bases from V and 2 from J, leaving 17 bases between them. The CDR3 runs 16 residues. In nucleotides, the CDR3 is TGTGCCAGCAGCGAGAACCCGGGGGTCATTCAAGAGACCCAGTACTTC. The encoded protein is CASSENPGVIQETQYF.

V is TRBV5-6 and J is TRBJ1-4, with D unresolved. The CDR3 contains 13 residues. CDR1 and CDR2 from the germline V gene are SGHDT and YYEEEE. V lost 2 bases and J lost 8, with 10 bases in between. CDR3 protein: CASSLAGYEKLFF. The DNA for the CDR3 is TGTGCCAGCAGCTTAGCCGGGTACGAAAAACTGTTTTTT.

V gene TRBV13 combines with J gene TRBJ1-1; tentative D call: TRBD1 (5 bases). The V end lost 1 base, the J end lost 11 bases, and 11 bases lay between the germline ends. Germline V gene sequence: CDR1 PRHDT, CDR2 FYEKMQ (reference sequence). The CDR3 has 12 amino acids. The DNA of the CDR3 is TGTGCCAGCAGCTTAGAGGGGCGCGATGCTTTCTTT. This encodes CASSLEGRDAFF.

This chain uses TRBV28 with TRBJ1-6; a weak D match, TRBD1 (5 bases). There are 15 residues in the CDR3. V was clipped by 2 bases and J by 2 bases, with 7 bases between them. CDR1 and CDR2 from the germline V gene are MDHEN and SYDVKM. CDR3 loop: CASSLGAAYNSPLHF. As DNA, the CDR3 is TGTGCCAGCAGTTTAGGGGCAGCCTATAATTCACCCCTCCACTTT.